A single sample is the source of the 5 T cell receptor beta chains below, sequenced in a study of control samples from healthy donors and cancer patients. Libraries were prepared by immunoSEQ multiplex PCR; TCRdb keeps only in-frame clonotypes and omits some of them. This table has 45,000 or so clones, about 91% appearing once. Sample: PBMCs. These receptors all come from a woman between 40 and 55 years old with head and neck cancer.

The chain couples TRBV27 to TRBJ2-2; 14 nucleotides match TRBD2. CDR1 and CDR2 from the germline V gene are MNHEY and SMNVEV (reference sequence). This CDR3 contains 16 residues. V shed 5 bases, J shed 5 bases, and the junction held 4 bases outside the gene matches. CDR3: CASSKGLAGETGELFF. CDR3 DNA: TGTGCCAGCAGTAAGGGACTAGCGGGAGAAACCGGGGAGCTGTTTTTT.

The CDR3 DNA follows: TGTGCCAGCAGTGCTAGCACAGATACGCAGTATTTT. Its protein is CASSASTDTQYF. The rearrangement uses TRBV27 and TRBJ2-3; D call uncertain. Trimming took off 5 bases at V and 0 bases at J, with 3 bases between the two ends. The CDR3 has 12 amino acids. CDR1 and CDR2 from the germline V gene are MNHEY and SMNVEV (reference sequence).

The chain recombines TRBV18 with TRBJ2-5, with a weak D call TRBD2 (6 bases). The CDR3 has 16 amino acids. Germline loops: CDR1 KGHSH, CDR2 LQKENI. Trimming left V 3 bases short and J 5 bases short, with 19 bases between. The CDR3 is CASSPPLRGVSETQYF. CDR3 coding DNA: TGTGCCAGCTCACCGCCCCTGCGGGGTGTCTCGGAGACCCAGTACTTC.

This chain uses TRBV19 with TRBJ1-2; tentative D call: TRBD1 (6 bases). CDR3 size: 15 residues. Germline V gene lookup returns CDR1 LNHDA and CDR2 SQIVND (reference sequence). V lost 5 bases to trimming and J lost 3 bases, with 16 bases between them. The CDR3 DNA sequence: TGTGCCAGTAGTTCGACAGGCGAAGTCTACTATGGCTACACCTTC. Residues: CASSSTGEVYYGYTF.

This clone was seen a single time. The genes are TRBV6-4 and TRBJ2-3; D perhaps matches TRBD2 (6 bases). This CDR3 spans 15 amino acids. Looked up from germline, CDR1 is MRHNA and CDR2 is SNTAGT. Trimming pared 3 bases from V and 0 bases from J, leaving 10 bases between. The CDR3 sequence is CASSEGGDSTDTQYF. CDR3 bases: TGTGCCAGCAGTGAGGGCGGGGATAGCACAGATACGCAGTATTTT.